Listed below are T cell receptor beta chains from one sample, sequenced in a study of shared clonotypes between healthy human individuals. TCRdb keeps only in-frame clones here, not all; method: immunoSEQ multiplex PCR. The sample includes 2 million to 2.5 million clones, roughly 95% of them seen just once. The sequenced material came from naive CD8+ T cells sorted from blood. These receptor sequences come from a man between 18 and 35 years old in good health. CDR3s include the opening cysteine and the closing phenylalanine or tryptophan. The order of the fields is J gene, D gene, clone size, V gene, CDR3 DNA, CDR3 protein. The D gene is left open where the match is weak. Some rows have no size entry. The others give once, few or many, or a class for an expanded clone.

J: TRBJ2-7; D: TRBD2; size: NA; V: TRBV30; DNA: TGTGCCTGGAGTGTATGGACTAGCGGGGGCGACGAGCAGTACTTC; CDR3: CAWSVWTSGGDEQYF
J: TRBJ2-1; D: TRBD2; size: NA; V: TRBV9; DNA: TGTGCCAGCAGCGTCGGGTCGGGACTAGCGGGAGTTTCCTACAATGAGCAGTTCTTC; CDR3: CASSVGSGLAGVSYNEQFF
J: TRBJ2-2; D: TRBD1; size: NA; V: TRBV27; DNA: TGTGCCAGCAGTTACGGGACAGGCAGCGGCGGGGAGCTGTTTTTT; CDR3: CASSYGTGSGGELFF
J: TRBJ2-5; D: TRBD1; size: NA; V: TRBV30; DNA: TGTGCTTTGACAGGGGGGGAGGAGACCCAGTACTTC; CDR3: CALTGGEETQYF
J: TRBJ2-7; D: NA; size: NA; V: TRBV13; DNA: TGTGCCAGCAGCTTAGGCCTCAACCCTGGGGAGCAGTACTTC; CDR3: CASSLGLNPGEQYF
J: TRBJ1-2; D: NA; size: NA; V: TRBV2; DNA: TGTGCCAGCAGTGGGTACAGGGACCGGCCTTATGGCTACACCTTC; CDR3: CASSGYRDRPYGYTF
J: TRBJ1-4; D: NA; size: NA; V: TRBV6-5; DNA: TGTGCCAGCAGTTTTACTGAGGGTAATGAAAAACTGTTTTTT; CDR3: CASSFTEGNEKLFF
J: TRBJ2-5; D: TRBD2; size: NA; V: TRBV27; DNA: TGTGCCAGCAGTTCTGGGACTAGCCCGGAGACCCAGTACTTC; CDR3: CASSSGTSPETQYF
J: TRBJ2-1; D: NA; size: NA; V: TRBV7-3; DNA: TGTGCCAGCAGCCTCAGTAACTCTGCTTACAATGAGCAGTTCTTC; CDR3: CASSLSNSAYNEQFF
J: TRBJ2-5; D: TRBD1; size: NA; V: TRBV27; DNA: TGTGCCAGCAGGCCCTTAGGGGGCGATATCCCTTGGGAGACCCAGTACTTC; CDR3: CASRPLGGDIPWETQYF
J: TRBJ2-1; D: NA; size: NA; V: TRBV18; DNA: TGTGCCAGCTCACCGGAGCAGGGAAGCCCGAATGAGCAGTTCTTC; CDR3: CASSPEQGSPNEQFF
J: TRBJ2-7; D: NA; size: NA; V: TRBV15; DNA: TGTGCCACCAGCAGAGATCGGGGACTCTACGAGCAGTACTTC; CDR3: CATSRDRGLYEQYF
J: TRBJ2-7; D: NA; size: NA; V: TRBV6-5; DNA: TGTGCCAGCAGTTCCCGTCGGGGGGCGCAGGTCCACGAGCAGTACTTC; CDR3: CASSSRRGAQVHEQYF
J: TRBJ2-7; D: TRBD1; size: NA; V: TRBV5-6; DNA: TGTGCCAGCAGCTCAGGGGGCTACAACGAGCAGTACTTC; CDR3: CASSSGGYNEQYF
J: TRBJ2-7; D: NA; size: NA; V: TRBV7-8; DNA: TGTGCCAGCAGCTTAGCCGCGTACGCCTACGAGCAGTACTTC; CDR3: CASSLAAYAYEQYF
J: TRBJ2-7; D: NA; size: NA; V: TRBV10-3; DNA: TGTGCCATCAGTGAGTCGGCAACGGACCTCTACGAGCAGTACTTC; CDR3: CAISESATDLYEQYF
J: TRBJ2-7; D: NA; size: NA; V: TRBV10-3; DNA: TGTGCCATCAGTGGATGGACACCCGGGGGCTCCTACGAGCAGTACTTC; CDR3: CAISGWTPGGSYEQYF
J: TRBJ1-1; D: NA; size: NA; V: TRBV28; DNA: TGTGCCGTCCGGGACTCGAGCACTGAAGCTTTCTTT; CDR3: CAVRDSSTEAFF
J: TRBJ1-3; D: NA; size: NA; V: TRBV6-1; DNA: TGTGCCAGCAGTGAATTACGGTCCTCCCGTGGAAACACCATATATTTT; CDR3: CASSELRSSRGNTIYF
J: TRBJ2-7; D: TRBD2; size: NA; V: TRBV13; DNA: TGTGCCAGCAGCCCAGTGGCTAGCGGGGTCTCCTACGAGCAGTACTTC; CDR3: CASSPVASGVSYEQYF
J: TRBJ2-3; D: NA; size: NA; V: TRBV13; DNA: TGTGCCGCAGGCCGGGGTGCGGGCACAGATACGCAGTATTTT; CDR3: CAAGRGAGTDTQYF
J: TRBJ2-6; D: TRBD1; size: NA; V: TRBV5-1; DNA: TGCGCCAGACCGCCGGGACAGGGCTTTGGGGCCAACGTCCTGACTTTC; CDR3: CARPPGQGFGANVLTF
J: TRBJ2-2; D: TRBD1; size: NA; V: TRBV5-6; DNA: TGTGCCAGCAGCCTAGACGGGACAGGGTTCACCGGGGAGCTGTTTTTT; CDR3: CASSLDGTGFTGELFF
J: TRBJ1-1; D: NA; size: NA; V: TRBV9; DNA: TGTGCCAGCAGCGGGCCAGGACAGTCGAACACTGAAGCTTTCTTT; CDR3: CASSGPGQSNTEAFF
J: TRBJ1-1; D: NA; size: NA; V: TRBV4-1; DNA: TGCGCCAGCAGCCAAGATGTGGAGGGGTACACTGAAGCTTTCTTT; CDR3: CASSQDVEGYTEAFF
J: TRBJ2-1; D: NA; size: NA; V: TRBV30; DNA: TGTGCCTGGAGTTTGGGGATGGGGAAGCAGTTCTTC; CDR3: CAWSLGMGKQFF
J: TRBJ1-1; D: NA; size: NA; V: TRBV30; DNA: TGTGCCTGGGGGACCACTGAAGCTTTCTTT; CDR3: CAWGTTEAFF
J: TRBJ2-3; D: TRBD2; size: NA; V: TRBV30; DNA: TGTGCCTGGAGTCTAGCGGTGGACACAGATACGCAGTATTTT; CDR3: CAWSLAVDTDTQYF
J: TRBJ1-1; D: TRBD1; size: NA; V: TRBV7-9; DNA: TGTGCCAGCAGCTTCCAGGGGGCGGATGAAGCTTTCTTT; CDR3: CASSFQGADEAFF
J: TRBJ2-5; D: TRBD1; size: NA; V: TRBV5-6; DNA: TGTGCCAGCAGCTGGACAGGGGATGGGCAAGAGACCCAGTACTTC; CDR3: CASSWTGDGQETQYF
J: TRBJ2-2; D: TRBD2; size: NA; V: TRBV9; DNA: TGTGCCAGCAGCACTCATCTAGCGGGAGGGCCCCCGGAGCTGTTTTTT; CDR3: CASSTHLAGGPPELFF
J: TRBJ2-7; D: NA; size: once; V: TRBV7-9; DNA: TGTGCCAGCAGCCCCGCCGGGTCTCATGAGTACGAGCAGTACTTC; CDR3: CASSPAGSHEYEQYF
J: TRBJ2-3; D: NA; size: NA; V: TRBV7-7; DNA: TGTGCTAGCAGCCAGGGGTTTGGGGGGCAGGCAGATACGCAGTATTTT; CDR3: CASSQGFGGQADTQYF
J: TRBJ1-4; D: NA; size: NA; V: TRBV15; DNA: TGTGCCACCAGCAGTCCCGGGGGAGGGGAAAAACTGTTTTTT; CDR3: CATSSPGGGEKLFF
J: TRBJ2-7; D: TRBD1; size: NA; V: TRBV9; DNA: TGTGCCAGCAGCGTAGAGGGGGCCCCATACGAGCAGTACTTC; CDR3: CASSVEGAPYEQYF
J: TRBJ1-5; D: NA; size: NA; V: TRBV19; DNA: TGTGCCAGCGCCGCAGGGGTCGGCAATCAGCCCCAGCATTTT; CDR3: CASAAGVGNQPQHF
J: TRBJ1-2; D: NA; size: NA; V: TRBV2; DNA: TGTGCCAGCACCAGAGGGGGAGATCAATTAATACGCTATGGCTACACCTTC; CDR3: CASTRGGDQLIRYGYTF
J: TRBJ2-7; D: TRBD1; size: NA; V: TRBV6-5; DNA: TGTGCCAGCAGTTACCGGACAGGGGGCGCCGAGCAGTACTTC; CDR3: CASSYRTGGAEQYF
J: TRBJ1-2; D: NA; size: NA; V: TRBV6-5; DNA: TGTGCCAGCGCAGCTAGCTCCTTCTATGGCTACACCTTC; CDR3: CASAASSFYGYTF
J: TRBJ1-1; D: NA; size: NA; V: TRBV28; DNA: TGTGCCAGCATAGAACAGGGTGAGACTGAAGCTTTCTTT; CDR3: CASIEQGETEAFF
J: TRBJ2-7; D: NA; size: NA; V: TRBV4-1; DNA: TGCGCCAGCAGCCTGTATTCAGGGTCATCCTACGAGCAGTACTTC; CDR3: CASSLYSGSSYEQYF
J: TRBJ1-1; D: NA; size: NA; V: TRBV5-1; DNA: TGCGCCAGCAGCTTGGAAGGGAACACTGAAGCTTTCTTT; CDR3: CASSLEGNTEAFF
J: TRBJ1-3; D: NA; size: NA; V: TRBV25-1; DNA: TGTGCCAGCAGTCCGGTCGGAAACACCATATATTTT; CDR3: CASSPVGNTIYF
J: TRBJ2-2; D: NA; size: NA; V: TRBV4-3; DNA: TGCGCCAGCAGCCAAGATCGGGGTAACCCCGGGGAGCTGTTTTTT; CDR3: CASSQDRGNPGELFF
J: TRBJ1-1; D: NA; size: NA; V: TRBV14; DNA: TGTGCCAGCAGCCAAGTTTTTGGGGAATCGGACACTGAAGCTTTCTTT; CDR3: CASSQVFGESDTEAFF
J: TRBJ1-1; D: NA; size: NA; V: TRBV28; DNA: TGTGCCAGCAGTCCGTTGACAGATACCCAGTGGGCTTTCTTT; CDR3: CASSPLTDTQWAFF
J: TRBJ2-7; D: TRBD2; size: NA; V: TRBV4-1; DNA: TGCGCCAGCAGCCAAGAAACTCTAGCGGGAGACTCCTACGAGCAGTACTTC; CDR3: CASSQETLAGDSYEQYF
J: TRBJ2-1; D: NA; size: NA; V: TRBV4-2; DNA: TGTGCCAGCAGCCAAGGCTTGGTAAATGAGCAGTTCTTC; CDR3: CASSQGLVNEQFF
J: TRBJ2-2; D: NA; size: NA; V: TRBV28; DNA: TGTGCCAGTGTAAGAACAGTGAACACCGGGGAGCTGTTTTTT; CDR3: CASVRTVNTGELFF
J: TRBJ2-5; D: NA; size: NA; V: TRBV27; DNA: TGTGCCAGCAGGGGGTTTGGGGGGGGCGAGACCCAGTACTTC; CDR3: CASRGFGGGETQYF
J: TRBJ2-7; D: NA; size: NA; V: TRBV7-9; DNA: TGTGCCAGCAGCTTAGAGGTAACAGGGCGGTACGAGCAGTACTTC; CDR3: CASSLEVTGRYEQYF
J: TRBJ2-5; D: NA; size: NA; V: TRBV9; DNA: TGTGCCAGCAGCCCAAGTAGCGGTGAGACCCAGTACTTC; CDR3: CASSPSSGETQYF
J: TRBJ2-7; D: NA; size: once; V: TRBV7-9; DNA: TGTGCCAGCAGCTTACCCGGGCCGCGGGAGCAGTACTTC; CDR3: CASSLPGPREQYF